There are a few counts of the clone carrying this T cell receptor beta chain. As processed by the authors: Amplification with reference gene primers provided the estimates of nucleated cell counts. TCRdb keeps only in-frame clones here, not all; method: immunoSEQ multiplex PCR. V and J calls and clone size come straight from that table; D and trimming were deduced from the DNA. Seen here are around 310,000 clones, approximately 89% observed once, and the top ten hold over 4.5%. The V gene lost 1 base and the J gene lost 5 bases, with 6 bases spanning the gap. The CDR3 extends over 13 amino acids. CDR1 is SEHNR and CDR2 is FQNEAQ in the germline V gene (reference sequence). These data belong to a study of blood T cell repertoires in COVID-19. Study at large: Nucleic acid was either cDNA or gDNA, and it came from T cells, B-cell-depleted T cells, or PBMCs.

The study assigned cohorts using participant-reported clinical history. The chain recombines TRBV7-9 with TRBJ1-5, with D hard to call. The sequence was obtained from a man aged 25 to 40 who had recovered from COVID-19. What was sequenced was PBMCs or T cells enriched from blood (not recorded which). CDR3 in DNA: TGTGCCAGCAGCTTAGGACTGGATCAGCCCCAGCATTTT. Protein sequence: CASSLGLDQPQHF.